The rows below give T cell receptor beta chains drawn from one sample of a study of identical twins. TCRdb re-called the 5' RACE reads with MiXCR, one entry per CDR3 protein. The table lists about 530,000 distinct CDR3 sequences, about 20% of them singletons, with 0.48% in the top ten. These data were also reused for a study on yellow fever vaccine responses in identical twins.

Sequencing used CD4+ T cells sorted from blood. The origin of the receptors is a woman aged 18-29 years in good health. Each CDR3 is given with its conserved first and last residue. The order of the fields is J gene, V gene, D gene, clone size, CDR3 DNA, CDR3 protein. The D gene is left open where the match is weak. The size of a clone is reported for some rows only, either as once, few or many, or as a class for expanded clones.

j_gene: TRBJ2-3
v_gene: TRBV5-1
d_gene: TRBD1
abundance: NA
CDR3nt: TGCGCCAGCAGCTCCGGACAGGGGGCTAGCACAGATACGCAGTATTTT
CDR3aa: CASSSGQGASTDTQYF

j_gene: TRBJ2-7
v_gene: TRBV20-1
d_gene: TRBD1
abundance: few
CDR3nt: TGCAGTGCAGGGACAGGGGTGGGCGAGCAGTACTTC
CDR3aa: CSAGTGVGEQYF

j_gene: TRBJ2-3
v_gene: TRBV13
d_gene: TRBD2
abundance: few
CDR3nt: TGTGCCAGCAGAAGGACTAGTTCAGATACGCAGTATTTT
CDR3aa: CASRRTSSDTQYF

j_gene: TRBJ1-1
v_gene: TRBV7-6
d_gene: NA
abundance: few
CDR3nt: TGTGCCAGCAGCCCCAAACAGGGGAACACTGAAGCTTTCTTT
CDR3aa: CASSPKQGNTEAFF

j_gene: TRBJ2-1
v_gene: TRBV25-1
d_gene: NA
abundance: NA
CDR3nt: TGTGCCAGCAGTGATAATAGCGGAGTCGCCAATGAGCAGTTCTTC
CDR3aa: CASSDNSGVANEQFF

j_gene: TRBJ2-2
v_gene: TRBV2
d_gene: NA
abundance: NA
CDR3nt: TGTGCCAGCAGTGTTCAGGGCGTGAGCACCGGGGAGCTGTTTTTT
CDR3aa: CASSVQGVSTGELFF

j_gene: TRBJ2-5
v_gene: TRBV7-8
d_gene: NA
abundance: NA
CDR3nt: TGTGCCAGCAGCTTAGCGAGGTTTGTCGGAGACCAAGAGACCCAGTACTTC
CDR3aa: CASSLARFVGDQETQYF

j_gene: TRBJ1-1
v_gene: TRBV9
d_gene: TRBD1
abundance: few
CDR3nt: TGTGCCAGCAGCCCCCGACAGGGGGGGGACTTAGCTTTCTTT
CDR3aa: CASSPRQGGDLAFF

j_gene: TRBJ2-1
v_gene: TRBV20-1
d_gene: TRBD2
abundance: many
CDR3nt: TGCAGTGCTAGACTAGCGGGAGTTTTTGAGCAGTTCTTC
CDR3aa: CSARLAGVFEQFF

j_gene: TRBJ2-1
v_gene: TRBV20-1
d_gene: NA
abundance: NA
CDR3nt: TGCAGTGCTAGAAAGGCACCCACCTACAATGAGCAGTTCTTC
CDR3aa: CSARKAPTYNEQFF

j_gene: TRBJ2-1
v_gene: TRBV20-1
d_gene: TRBD2
abundance: NA
CDR3nt: TGCAGTGCTAGAGCGGCTGGGACTAGCAGATACAATGAGCAGTTCTTC
CDR3aa: CSARAAGTSRYNEQFF

j_gene: TRBJ2-5
v_gene: TRBV29-1
d_gene: NA
abundance: NA
CDR3nt: TGCAGCGTTGCGGGGCAGGGCCAAGAGACCCAGTACTTC
CDR3aa: CSVAGQGQETQYF

j_gene: TRBJ2-7
v_gene: TRBV5-1
d_gene: TRBD1
abundance: NA
CDR3nt: TGCGCCAGCAGCTGGACAACCGGGACAGGGGGCTACGAGCAGTACTTC
CDR3aa: CASSWTTGTGGYEQYF

j_gene: TRBJ2-5
v_gene: TRBV12-3/TRBV12-4
d_gene: NA
abundance: NA
CDR3nt: TGTGCCAGCACTATGGGGGCGGGGGAGACCCAGTACTTC
CDR3aa: CASTMGAGETQYF

j_gene: TRBJ2-5
v_gene: TRBV11-3
d_gene: NA
abundance: NA
CDR3nt: TGTGCCAGCAGCTTAGGGGTTTTACCGGGACCCACGGAGACCCAGTACTTC
CDR3aa: CASSLGVLPGPTETQYF

j_gene: TRBJ2-7
v_gene: TRBV12-3/TRBV12-4
d_gene: NA
abundance: NA
CDR3nt: TGTGCCAGCAGTTTAGCCCCCGGGTTAGCGCGAGCCTACGAGCAGTACTTC
CDR3aa: CASSLAPGLARAYEQYF

j_gene: TRBJ2-5
v_gene: TRBV12-3/TRBV12-4
d_gene: NA
abundance: few
CDR3nt: TGTGCCAGCAGTCGGGCCCCCCCGACCCAGTACTTC
CDR3aa: CASSRAPPTQYF

j_gene: TRBJ2-1
v_gene: TRBV7-8
d_gene: NA
abundance: NA
CDR3nt: TGTGCCAGCAGCTTAGAGGGGCCGGGGAATGAGCAGTTCTTC
CDR3aa: CASSLEGPGNEQFF

j_gene: TRBJ2-1
v_gene: TRBV3-1
d_gene: NA
abundance: few
CDR3nt: TGTGCCAGCAGCCAAGGGGTGCTGCTCCCGTTCAATGAGCAGTTCTTC
CDR3aa: CASSQGVLLPFNEQFF

j_gene: TRBJ2-5
v_gene: TRBV12-3/TRBV12-4
d_gene: NA
abundance: few
CDR3nt: TGTGCCAGCAGCAAAGTGGGGGGAGAGACCCAGTACTTC
CDR3aa: CASSKVGGETQYF

j_gene: TRBJ1-1
v_gene: TRBV12-3/TRBV12-4
d_gene: NA
abundance: NA
CDR3nt: TGTGCCAGCAGTTTGGGGGAGGGAGCTTTCTTT
CDR3aa: CASSLGEGAFF

j_gene: TRBJ2-3
v_gene: TRBV9
d_gene: TRBD2
abundance: NA
CDR3nt: TGTGCCAGCAGCGTAGGCCTAGCGGGGGTTCCAAGCACAGATACGCAGTATTTT
CDR3aa: CASSVGLAGVPSTDTQYF

j_gene: TRBJ2-3
v_gene: TRBV24-1
d_gene: NA
abundance: many
CDR3nt: TGTGCCACCAGTGATTACGGTATGCGGGGAGATACGCAGTATTTT
CDR3aa: CATSDYGMRGDTQYF

j_gene: TRBJ1-2
v_gene: TRBV28
d_gene: NA
abundance: NA
CDR3nt: TGTGCCAGCAGTTCTACCGACAGGATGGGGTATGGCTACACCTTC
CDR3aa: CASSSTDRMGYGYTF